These T cell receptor beta chains were read from a single sample in a study of cytomegalovirus exposure and HLA in healthy donors. Sequencing was performed with immunoSEQ multiplex PCR; in TCRdb, only in-frame clones are kept and a portion is missing. This sample has some 240,000 clones, with 70% to 85% found just once. Sequenced: PBMCs. These receptors were taken from a male donor in good health and CMV-seronegative. Both conserved end residues are part of each CDR3. The D gene is left open where the match is weak. A clone size is listed for some rows: how often the clone was seen (once, few, many), or a class if it is expanded.

TRBV7-3,NA,14,TRBJ1-2,NA,CASSPGRNNYGYTF,TGTGCCAGCAGCCCAGGTCGGAACAACTATGGCTACACCTTC
TRBV5-8,TRBD1,15,TRBJ2-5,NA,CASSRRTGAAETQYF,TGTGCCAGCAGCCGGCGGACAGGGGCAGCGGAGACCCAGTACTTC
TRBV28,NA,13,TRBJ2-7,NA,CASSSRGAHEQYF,TGTGCCAGCAGTTCCCGTGGGGCGCACGAGCAGTACTTC
TRBV5-1,TRBD2,20,TRBJ2-7,NA,CASSLGASGRASFSSYEQYF,TGCGCCAGCAGCTTGGGAGCTAGCGGGAGAGCATCTTTTAGCTCCTACGAGCAGTACTTC
TRBV7-8,TRBD2,16,TRBJ2-1,NA,CASFSGTSGRYNEQFF,TGTGCCAGCTTCTCAGGGACTAGCGGGCGTTACAATGAGCAGTTCTTC
TRBV11-3,TRBD1,17,TRBJ2-2,NA,CASSLDPTGGLTGELFF,TGTGCCAGCAGCTTAGACCCAACAGGGGGCTTGACCGGGGAGCTGTTTTTT
TRBV6-5,NA,15,TRBJ1-1,NA,CASSYVGLMNTEAFF,TGTGCCAGCAGTTACGTTGGGCTTATGAACACTGAAGCTTTCTTT
TRBV25-1,NA,15,TRBJ2-6,few,CASSESYSGANVLTF,TGTGCCAGCAGTGAATCGTACTCTGGGGCCAACGTCCTGACTTTC
TRBV11-1,NA,14,TRBJ1-1,NA,CASKELPLGTEAFF,TGTGCCAGCAAGGAGTTACCCCTAGGCACTGAAGCTTTCTTT
TRBV5-4,TRBD1,16,TRBJ1-2,NA,CASSPTNRQGANGYTF,TGTGCCAGCAGCCCCACCAATCGACAGGGGGCAAATGGCTACACCTTC
TRBV21-1,NA,15,TRBJ2-7,NA,CASSKRPAGDYEQYF,TGTGCCAGCAGCAAAAGGCCAGCGGGGGACTACGAGCAGTACTTC
TRBV19,TRBD1,15,TRBJ1-2,once,CASSILRQGNYGYTF,TGTGCCAGTAGTATTCTCAGACAGGGCAATTACGGCTACACCTTC
TRBV28,TRBD2,14,TRBJ2-1,NA,CASSPRLAGNEQFF,TGTGCCAGCAGTCCACGACTAGCGGGCAATGAGCAGTTCTTC
TRBV27,NA,13,TRBJ1-1,NA,CASSLERNTEAFF,TGTGCCAGCAGTCTTGAGAGGAACACTGAAGCTTTCTTT
TRBV2,NA,18,TRBJ2-6,NA,CASSVSRGGVSGANVLTF,TGTGCCAGCAGTGTATCAAGGGGGGGGGTTTCTGGGGCCAACGTCCTGACTTTC
TRBV21-1,NA,16,TRBJ2-3,NA,CASSIPPGQGTDTQYF,TGTGCCAGCAGCATCCCTCCGGGACAGGGAACAGATACGCAGTATTTT
TRBV10-1,TRBD2,15,TRBJ2-1,few,CASSGLAGGWDEQFF,TGCGCCAGCAGTGGACTAGCGGGGGGGTGGGATGAGCAGTTCTTC
TRBV6-6,NA,14,TRBJ1-2,few,CASSYSKDTYGYTF,TGTGCCAGCAGTTACTCGAAAGACACCTATGGCTACACCTTC
TRBV7-9,NA,16,TRBJ1-6,NA,CASSFTGQGYRSPLHF,TGTGCCAGCAGCTTCACCGGTCAGGGGTATCGCTCACCCCTCCACTTT
TRBV30,TRBD1,13,TRBJ1-1,few,CAWSPQGFTEAFF,TGTGCCTGGAGTCCACAGGGGTTCACTGAAGCTTTCTTT
TRBV6-4,NA,16,TRBJ2-6,NA,CASSDGGSSGANVLTF,TGTGCCAGCAGTGACGGGGGCAGCTCTGGGGCCAACGTCCTGACTTTC
TRBV27,NA,16,TRBJ2-1,NA,CASRGYRDLSYNEQFF,TGTGCCAGCAGGGGGTATCGGGACTTATCCTACAATGAGCAGTTCTTC
TRBV2,TRBD2,13,TRBJ2-5,once,CASWGLASETQYF,TGTGCCAGCTGGGGACTAGCATCAGAGACCCAGTACTTC
TRBV18,TRBD1,17,TRBJ2-7,NA,CASSPTLRTGGGYEQYF,TGTGCCAGCTCACCTACTCTAAGGACAGGGGGAGGATACGAGCAGTACTTC
TRBV4-1,NA,15,TRBJ1-1,few,CASSQDTRGYTEAFF,TGCGCCAGCAGCCAAGATACGCGGGGCTACACTGAAGCTTTCTTT
TRBV19,TRBD2,16,TRBJ2-5,NA,CASSMGSGTRQETQYF,TGTGCCAGTAGTATGGGCTCCGGGACTAGACAAGAGACCCAGTACTTC
TRBV2,TRBD2,16,TRBJ2-3,NA,CASSEIPLAGTDTQYF,TGTGCCAGCAGTGAAATCCCCCTAGCGGGCACAGATACGCAGTATTTT